What follows are 8 T cell receptor beta chains derived from one specimen sequenced in a study of Graves' ophthalmopathy and Graves' hyperthyroidism. Using RNA transcripts, the TCR beta CDR3 regions were amplified. The library came from an HTBI-primed first-round RT-PCR and a second-round multiplex PCR. Each CDR3 protein gets one entry after TCRdb re-called the multiplex PCR reads with MiXCR. The sample carries around 340,000 distinct CDR3 sequences, around a sixth recorded once. Input material: peripheral blood. Every receptor here comes from an adult man with Graves' ophthalmopathy.

This clonotype was seen repeatedly, ten times or more. Given a much more abundant clone one base away, this may be a read error. In this CDR3 the conserved last residue, phenylalanine or tryptophan, is missing, so a read error is likely. This chain joins TRBV3-1 and TRBJ1-1; the match to TRBD1 covers 7 bases. V gave up 0 bases and J gave up 7 bases; unmatched junction bases: 8. The germline gives CDR1 LGHDT, CDR2 YNNKEL (reference sequence). The CDR3 has 15 amino acids. CDR3 in amino acids: CASSQDTGVPREAFS. In nucleotides, the CDR3 is TGTGCCAGCAGCCAAGACACAGGGGTTCCGCGTGAAGCTTTCTCT.

For this clonotype: It is unclear where the CDR3 begins or ends on the DNA, so no DNA is shown, and the CDR3 is as TCRdb lists it. This chain uses TRBV7-2 with TRBJ2-7; the tabulated D call, TRBD1, remains unverified against the DNA. The CDR3 numbers 16 amino acids, ends counted. CDR1 and CDR2 (germline): SGHTA, FQGNSA. The CDR3 reads CASSLVAIGASYEQSF.

This clonotype was detected ten times or more. The V and J genes are TRBV30 and TRBJ1-1, with D uncertain. Germline-derived CDR1 and CDR2 are GTSNPN and SVGIG (reference sequence). The V and J ends lost 1 base and 2 bases respectively, with 2 bases between them. The CDR3 totals 11 residues. The CDR3 sequence: CAWSDNTEAFF. Written as DNA, the CDR3 is TGTGCCTGGAGTGACAACACTGAAGCTTTCTTT.

This clonotype has at least ten counts. The V gene is TRBV6-1, the J gene TRBJ1-5; D is unclear. V lost 6 bases and J lost 3, with 15 bases in between. The CDR3 is 15 amino acids. Germline CDR1 and CDR2: MNHNS and SASEGT. In DNA form, the CDR3 reads TGTGCCAGCAGCCTATCCAAGGATTACAATCAGCCCCAGCATTTT. It encodes CASSLSKDYNQPQHF.

This clonotype was seen at least ten times. CDR3 region: CASSPLGGQGTEAFF. The CDR3 nucleotides are TGTGCCAGCAGCCCGCTTGGCGGACAGGGTACTGAAGCTTTCTTT. V usage is TRBV3-1 and J usage is TRBJ1-1; 8 bases are shared with TRBD1. Germline lookup yields CDR1 LGHDT and CDR2 YNNKEL (reference sequence). The length of the CDR3 is 15 residues. J was trimmed by 5 bases and V by 4 bases; bases with no gene match: 9.

This clonotype was seen ten or more times. The DNA of the CDR3 is TGTGCCAGCAGCTCCAAGGACAGTTACGAGCAGTACTTC. Translation gives CASSSKDSYEQYF. V gene TRBV5-4 combines with J gene TRBJ2-7; D is possibly TRBD1 (6 bases). The length of the CDR3 is 13 residues. CDR1 is SGHNT and CDR2 is YYREEE in the germline V gene (reference sequence). Trimming cost V 3 bases and J 4 bases, with 11 bases left between them.

This clonotype was detected ten times or more. The V gene is TRBV6-1, the J gene TRBJ2-2, with D maybe TRBD2 (5 bases). Trimming took off 8 bases at V and 6 bases at J, with 13 bases between the two ends. Germline CDR1 MNHNS, CDR2 SASEGT. The CDR3 length is 13 residues. CDR3 sequence (DNA): TGTGCCAGCGAAAACGGGGTCGCCGGGGAGCTGTTTTTT. Protein: CASENGVAGELFF.

This clonotype has a count of ten or more. This rearrangement joins TRBV12-3 or TRBV12-4 to TRBJ2-4; TRBD2 matches at 13 bases. This CDR3 has 19 residues. Trimming at V came to 6 bases and at J to 8 bases, leaving 19 bases not matched to a gene. In nucleotides, the CDR3 is TGTGCCAGCAGCCCCACTAGCGGGGGGGCCAGAGTTCTACGGGACATTCAGTACTTC. It translates to CASSPTSGGARVLRDIQYF.